Shown below are 25 T cell receptor beta chains from a single sample sequenced in a study of blood T cell repertoires in COVID-19 (TCRdb year 2020). Library generation was performed with the immunoSEQ multiplex PCR assay. TCRdb stores this immuneACCESS table with in-frame sequences only. Part of the clones is absent; in the studies checked, under half of the shortfall reflects unresolved V genes, and no reason is known for the rest. The sample table contains 190,000 or so clones; only one count was recorded for about four fifths of them. The ten largest clones represent approximately 12% of the sample. Specimen: PBMCs or T cells enriched from blood (not recorded which). The receptors shown here come from a man in his forties or fifties who had recovered from COVID-19.

The chain is built from TRBV30 and TRBJ1-5, with a possible D match to TRBD1 (6 bases). This CDR3 contains 13 residues. V was cut by 4 bases and J by 8 bases, with 15 bases left in between. Germline CDR1 reads GTSNPN; CDR2 reads SVGIG (reference sequence). Here the CDR3 DNA reads TGTGCCTGGACTCAGGGATCAGGGGAGCCCCAGCATTTT. Translated, it gives CAWTQGSGEPQHF.

This clone was counted a few times. The chain recombines TRBV5-1 with TRBJ2-5; 11 nucleotides agree with TRBD2. Germline trimming cut 4 bases from V and 4 bases from J; bases unmatched to any gene: 0. This CDR3 is built from 13 residues. Germline V gives CDR1 SGHRS, CDR2 YFSETQ. CDR3 coding DNA: TGCGCCAGCAGCGGACTAGCGGGAGAGACCCAGTACTTC. Amino acids: CASSGLAGETQYF. Complete variable domain (other parts from reference TRBV5-1 and TRBJ2-5): KAGVTQTPRYLIKTRGQQVTLSCSPISGHRSVSWYQQTPGQGLQFLFEYFSETQRNKGNFPGRFSGRQFSNSRSEMNVSTLELGDSALYLCASSGLAGETQYFGPGTRLLVL.

The chain is built from TRBV7-2 and TRBJ2-1, with 9 bases identical to TRBD2. Trimming took 5 bases from V and 7 from J; bases not matched to a gene: 9. Per germline, CDR1 SGHTA and CDR2 FQGNSA. The CDR3 runs 15 residues. CDR3 residues: CASSPWGGRANEQFF. CDR3 sequence (DNA): TGTGCCAGCAGCCCGTGGGGCGGGAGGGCGAATGAGCAGTTCTTC.

This clone was counted only a few times. The V and J genes are TRBV29-1 and TRBJ2-2, with D perhaps TRBD2 (6 bases). The CDR3 spans 16 residues. CDR1 and CDR2 from the germline V gene are SQVTM and ANQGSEA. Trimming took off 6 bases at V and 2 bases at J, with 19 bases between the two ends. The CDR3 reads CSVGGLAGLNTGELFF. The CDR3 DNA follows: TGCAGCGTCGGGGGACTTGCGGGCCTAAACACCGGGGAGCTGTTTTTT.

The rearrangement links TRBV5-5 to TRBJ2-3; TRBD2 matches 8 bases. This CDR3 contains 17 residues. V shed 0 bases and J 2 bases; nucleotides not matched to a gene: 8. The germline gives CDR1 SGHKS, CDR2 YYEKEE (reference sequence). CDR3 sequence (DNA): TGTGCCAGCAGCTTGGAAGTCCGGACTAGCAACACAGATACGCAGTATTTT. Its protein product is CASSLEVRTSNTDTQYF.

The V gene is TRBV19, the J gene TRBJ1-5; D uncertain. The germline V gene encodes CDR1 LNHDA and CDR2 SQIVND (reference sequence). Deletions cut 1 base from V and 6 bases from J, with 13 bases between. The CDR3 totals 15 residues. In DNA, the CDR3 is TGTGCCAGTAGTATAGCTGGCTTCCGAGGTCAGCCCCAGCATTTT. This codes for CASSIAGFRGQPQHF.

A word on this clone: This likely comes from a read error, as the CDR3 has no conserved phenylalanine or tryptophan at its end. The limits of the CDR3 on the DNA are not certain, so only TCRdb's listed CDR3 is given. V gene TRBV3-1 (or the pseudogene TRBV3-2) combines with J gene TRBJ1-2; the D call of TRBD1 is as the table states it, not checked on the DNA. The CDR3 numbers 12 amino acids, ends counted. Looked up from germline, CDR1 is LGHDT and CDR2 is YNNKEL (reference sequence). The CDR3 loop is CASSHRDRGPRY.

The V and J genes are TRBV11-3 and TRBJ2-1, with TRBD2 identical over 9 bases. The trim removed 3 bases at V and 2 bases at J, leaving 2 bases unmatched. CDR1 and CDR2 from the germline V gene are SGHNT and YENEEA. This CDR3 is built from 15 residues. CDR3 protein: CASSLGGRAYNEQFF. For the CDR3, the DNA is TGTGCCAGCAGCTTGGGCGGGAGGGCCTACAATGAGCAGTTCTTC.

The genes are TRBV12-3 or TRBV12-4 and TRBJ2-7, with TRBD2 matching 7 bases. The V and J ends lost 7 bases and 9 bases, in that order; junction bases with no gene match: 9. The CDR3 runs 12 residues. CDR3 residues: CASTLGGGVQYF. CDR3 nucleotides: TGTGCCAGCACCCTGGGGGGAGGGGTGCAGTACTTC.

This clone appeared once. The V call is TRBV7-2, the J call TRBJ2-3, with no clear D. There are 15 residues in the CDR3. Trimming took 2 bases from V and 1 from J, leaving 10 bases between them. Looked up from germline, CDR1 is SGHTA and CDR2 is FQGNSA. CDR3 loop: CASSLSADGTDTQYF. In DNA, the CDR3 is TGTGCCAGCAGCTTATCGGCGGATGGCACAGATACGCAGTATTTT.

This clone was found once. The chain uses TRBV5-4 and TRBJ1-2; 7 bases fit TRBD1. The CDR3 covers 15 residues. V was clipped by 4 bases and J by 4 bases; unmatched bases: 10. Germline CDR1 reads SGHNT; CDR2 reads YYREEE (reference sequence). The DNA for the CDR3 is TGTGCCAGCAGCCCGGGGACAGAGGGAGTCTATGGCTACACCTTC. It yields the protein CASSPGTEGVYGYTF.

A remark on this clone: Other DNA sequences in this specimen translate into the identical CDR3. This chain joins TRBV28 and TRBJ2-5, with D hard to call. The CDR3 covers 13 residues. CDR1 is MDHEN and CDR2 is SYDVKM in the germline V gene. V lost 3 bases and J lost 4, with 9 bases in between. In DNA form, the CDR3 reads TGTGCCAGCAGTTTTGGTGGAGTAGAGACCCAGTACTTC. Translating it yields CASSFGGVETQYF.

CDR3 protein: CASSPAASGYGYTF. Here the CDR3 DNA reads TGTGCCAGCTCACCAGCGGCTTCGGGCTATGGCTACACCTTC. The chain combines TRBV18 with TRBJ1-2; D remains ambiguous. CDR1 KGHSH and CDR2 LQKENI come from the germline V gene. The CDR3 has 14 amino acids. V lost 2 bases and J lost 4, with 11 bases in between.

The CDR3 coding sequence is TGTGCCAGCAGCTTCTTTACAGCGGGGGACACTGAAGCTTTCTTT. Translation gives CASSFFTAGDTEAFF. This rearrangement joins TRBV7-2 to TRBJ1-1, with D maybe TRBD1 (5 bases). Trimming shortened V by 3 bases and J by 3 bases, and 14 bases separated the two germline ends. This CDR3 is built from 15 residues. In germline, CDR1 is SGHTA, CDR2 FQGNSA.

The rearrangement uses TRBV19 and TRBJ1-2; D is possibly TRBD1 (5 bases). This CDR3 contains 13 residues. Trimming took 3 bases from V and 5 from J, leaving 10 bases between them. The germline V gene has CDR1 LNHDA and CDR2 SQIVND (reference sequence). The chain's CDR3 is CASSIIGTYGYTF. As DNA, the CDR3 is TGTGCCAGTAGTATTATTGGGACTTATGGCTACACCTTC.

This sequence joins TRBV7-6 and TRBJ2-1; TRBD1 matches 10 bases. After removal of 5 bases from V and 7 bases from J, the junction contained 8 bases not matched to a gene. CDR3 length: 15 amino acids. Germline V gene lookup returns CDR1 SGHVS and CDR2 FNYEAQ. The CDR3 reads CASSPGTGVWNEQFF. CDR3 bases: TGTGCCAGCAGCCCAGGGACAGGGGTGTGGAATGAGCAGTTCTTC.

The chain uses TRBV6-6 and TRBJ1-6, with D possibly TRBD1 on 5 matching bases. CDR3 length: 14 residues. Germline V gene data show CDR1 as MNHNY and CDR2 as SVGAGI (reference sequence). V shed 5 bases and J shed 9 bases, with 14 bases lying between them. CDR3 DNA: TGTGCCAGCAGTCTAACCCAGGGCGGTTCACCCCTCCACTTT. This codes for CASSLTQGGSPLHF.

V is TRBV9 and J is TRBJ2-3; D unclear. CDR1 is SGDLS, CDR2 YYNGEE, per germline. The V end was cut by 6 bases, the J end by 0 bases, with 8 bases between. This CDR3 region has 13 residues. In nucleotides, the CDR3 is TGTGCCAGCACCGTCGGGAGCACAGATACGCAGTATTTT. Encoded protein: CASTVGSTDTQYF.

The chain uses TRBV4-3 and TRBJ2-5; D gene uncertain. Germline V lookup: CDR1 LGHNA, CDR2 YSLEER. Trimming left V 0 bases short and J 1 base short, with 9 bases between. The CDR3 is made up of 15 amino acids. The CDR3 protein is CASSQDPLSQETQYF. As DNA, the CDR3 is TGCGCCAGCAGCCAAGATCCCCTAAGCCAAGAGACCCAGTACTTC.

This chain links TRBV21-1 with TRBJ2-7; the table gives TRBD2 as D, unverified against the DNA. TRBV21-1 is classified as a pseudogene. CDR3 length: 14 residues. The CDR3 DNA follows: TGTGCCAGCAGCAACCGGGAGGGTTTCTACGAGCAGTACTTC. It encodes CASSNREGFYEQYF.

The CDR3 here is CASSQEVQGNEQFF. CDR3 in DNA: TGCGCCAGCAGCCAAGAGGTCCAGGGCAATGAGCAGTTCTTC. The chain carries TRBV4-3 and TRBJ2-1, with D possibly TRBD1 on 5 matching bases. The CDR3 has 14 amino acids. Trimming removed 0 bases from V and 6 bases from J, with 9 bases in between. Germline V gene data show CDR1 as LGHNA and CDR2 as YSLEER.

This chain uses TRBV7-3 with TRBJ2-3, with D maybe TRBD2 (6 bases). The CDR3 length is 14 residues. Germline CDR1 is SGHTA and CDR2 is FQGTGA. Trimming left V 5 bases short and J 5 bases short, with 14 bases between. CDR3 nucleotides: TGTGCCAGCAGCCCCCGGGGCGGGGAAGATACGCAGTATTTT. Its translation: CASSPRGGEDTQYF.

This clone occurred a few times. As DNA, the CDR3 is TGTGCTAGTGGTTTGTTTCTGGTAGCCGGGGAGCTGTTTTTT. It specifies CASGLFLVAGELFF. The chain links TRBV12-5 to TRBJ2-2; no clear D. There are 14 residues in the CDR3. CDR1 is LGHNT and CDR2 is FRNRAP in the germline V gene. Trimming took 2 bases from V and 6 from J, leaving 10 bases between them.

The genes are TRBV9 and TRBJ2-3; 10 positions match TRBD2. The germline V gene encodes CDR1 SGDLS and CDR2 YYNGEE. Trimming removed 3 bases from V and 3 bases from J; junction bases left unmatched: 10. The CDR3 consists of 17 residues. The CDR3 DNA is TGTGCCAGCAGCGGGGGACCCCAAGCGGGAGGGACAGATACGCAGTATTTT. It translates to CASSGGPQAGGTDTQYF.

The chain uses TRBV24-1 and TRBJ2-5; weak D call: TRBD1 (6 bases). CDR1 KGHDR and CDR2 SFDVKD come from the germline V gene. The CDR3 covers 14 residues. Trimming removed 4 bases at V and 12 bases at J, with 20 bases between. The CDR3 nucleotides are TGTGCCACCAGTGACTCGGGACACCCCCAACACAAGTACTTC. It specifies CATSDSGHPQHKYF.